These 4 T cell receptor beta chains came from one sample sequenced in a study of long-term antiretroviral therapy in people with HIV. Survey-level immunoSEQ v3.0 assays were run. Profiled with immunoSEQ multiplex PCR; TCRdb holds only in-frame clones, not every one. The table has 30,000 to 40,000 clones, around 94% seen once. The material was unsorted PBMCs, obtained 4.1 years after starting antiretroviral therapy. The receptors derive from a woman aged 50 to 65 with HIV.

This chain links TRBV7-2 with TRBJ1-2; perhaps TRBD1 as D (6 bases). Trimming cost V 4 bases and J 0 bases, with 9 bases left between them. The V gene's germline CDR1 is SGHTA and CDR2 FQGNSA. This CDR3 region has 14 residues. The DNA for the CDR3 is TGTGCCAGCAGCTCGACAGGAGCTAACTATGGCTACACCTTC. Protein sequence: CASSSTGANYGYTF.

The CDR3 nucleotides are TGTGCCACCCGGGACTCAGGCACAGATACGCAGTATTTT. Translating it yields CATRDSGTDTQYF. The chain uses TRBV6-4 and TRBJ2-3; D possibly corresponds to TRBD2 (6 bases). The CDR3 extends over 13 amino acids. Trimming cost V 10 bases and J 1 base, with 12 bases left between them. CDR1 is MRHNA, CDR2 SNTAGT, per germline.

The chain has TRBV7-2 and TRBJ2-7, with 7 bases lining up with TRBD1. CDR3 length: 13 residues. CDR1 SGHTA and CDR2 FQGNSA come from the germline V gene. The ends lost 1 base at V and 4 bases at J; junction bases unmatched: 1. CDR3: CASSLGRGYEQYF. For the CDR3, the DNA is TGTGCCAGCAGCTTAGGCAGGGGGTACGAGCAGTACTTC.

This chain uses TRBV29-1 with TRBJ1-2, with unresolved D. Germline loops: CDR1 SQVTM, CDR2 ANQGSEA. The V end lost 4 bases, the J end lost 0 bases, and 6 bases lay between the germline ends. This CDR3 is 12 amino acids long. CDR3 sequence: CSVVGANYGYTF. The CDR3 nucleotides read TGCAGCGTTGTTGGCGCTAACTATGGCTACACCTTC.